Listed here is a single T cell receptor (beta chain). This sample is drawn from a study of T cell responses to AZD1222 COVID-19 vaccine. V lost 3 bases and J lost 4, with 13 bases in between. This CDR3 is built from 15 residues. Germline V lookup: CDR1 SQVTM, CDR2 ANQGSEA. Sequencing was performed with immunoSEQ multiplex PCR; in TCRdb, only in-frame clones are kept and a portion is missing. This sample has fewer than 200,000 clones; 88% occur once, and the top ten carry roughly 12%. V usage is TRBV29-1 and J usage is TRBJ2-6, with D perhaps TRBD2 (5 bases). The source was peripheral blood, collected 28 days after the second AZD1222 dose. The sequence was collected from an adult who received the AZD1222 COVID-19 vaccine. CDR3 amino acids: CSVETGKIGANVLTF. CDR3 DNA sequence: TGCAGCGTTGAGACCGGGAAAATCGGGGCCAACGTCCTGACTTTC.